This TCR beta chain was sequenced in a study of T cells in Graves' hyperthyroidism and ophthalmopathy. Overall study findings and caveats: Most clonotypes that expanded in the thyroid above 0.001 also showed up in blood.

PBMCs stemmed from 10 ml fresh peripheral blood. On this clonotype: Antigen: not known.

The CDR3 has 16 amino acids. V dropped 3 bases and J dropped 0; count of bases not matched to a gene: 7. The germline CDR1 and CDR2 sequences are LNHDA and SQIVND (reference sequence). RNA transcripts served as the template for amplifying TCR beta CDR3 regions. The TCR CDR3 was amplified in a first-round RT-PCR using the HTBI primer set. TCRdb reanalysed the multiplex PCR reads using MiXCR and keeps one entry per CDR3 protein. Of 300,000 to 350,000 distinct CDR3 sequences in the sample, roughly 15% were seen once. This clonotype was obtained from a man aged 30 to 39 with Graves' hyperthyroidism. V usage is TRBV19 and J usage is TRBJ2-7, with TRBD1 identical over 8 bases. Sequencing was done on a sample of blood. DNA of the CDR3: TGTGCCAGTAGTATCGAGGGACAGGCGAGCTCCTACGAGCAGTACTTC. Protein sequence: CASSIEGQASSYEQYF. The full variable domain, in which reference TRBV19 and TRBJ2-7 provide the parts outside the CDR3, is DGGITQSPKYLFRKEGQNVTLSCEQNLNHDAMYWYRQDPGQGLRLIYYSQIVNDFQKGDIAEGYSVSREKKESFPLTVTSAQKNPTAFYLCASSIEGQASSYEQYFGPGTRLTVT.